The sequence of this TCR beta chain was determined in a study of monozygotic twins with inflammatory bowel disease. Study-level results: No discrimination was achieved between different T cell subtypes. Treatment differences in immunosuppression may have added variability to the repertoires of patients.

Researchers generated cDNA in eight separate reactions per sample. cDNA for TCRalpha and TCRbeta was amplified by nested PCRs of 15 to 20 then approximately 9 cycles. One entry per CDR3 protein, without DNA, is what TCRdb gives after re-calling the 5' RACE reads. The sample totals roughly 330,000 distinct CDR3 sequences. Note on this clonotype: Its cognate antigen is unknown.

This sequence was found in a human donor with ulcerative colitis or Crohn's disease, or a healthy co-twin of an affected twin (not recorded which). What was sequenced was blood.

The CDR3 sequence: CSARSDWGERGETQYF. The chain employs TRBV20-1 and TRBJ2-5; TCRdb's D gene call, TRBD2, goes unchecked for lack of DNA. There are 16 residues in the CDR3. CDR1 DFQATT and CDR2 SNEGSKA come from the germline V gene (reference sequence).